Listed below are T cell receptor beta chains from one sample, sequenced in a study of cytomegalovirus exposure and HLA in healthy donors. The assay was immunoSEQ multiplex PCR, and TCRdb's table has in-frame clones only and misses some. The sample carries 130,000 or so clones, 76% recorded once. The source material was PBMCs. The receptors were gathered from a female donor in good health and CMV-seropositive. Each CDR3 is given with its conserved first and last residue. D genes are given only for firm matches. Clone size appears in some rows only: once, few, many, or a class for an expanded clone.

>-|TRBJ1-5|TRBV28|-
CASSLGRGGNQPQHF
TGTGCCAGCAGTTTAGGAAGGGGTGGCAATCAGCCCCAGCATTTT
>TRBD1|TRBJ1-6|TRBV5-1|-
CASSLTTLGQPGSYNSPLHF
TGCGCCAGCAGCTTGACTACCTTGGGACAGCCTGGCTCCTATAATTCACCCCTCCACTTT
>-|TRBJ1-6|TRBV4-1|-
CASSQHRDSSYNSPLHF
TGCGCCAGCAGCCAGCACAGGGATAGCTCCTATAATTCACCCCTCCACTTT
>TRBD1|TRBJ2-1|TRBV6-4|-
CASSEGDSSYNEQFF
TGTGCCAGCAGTGAGGGGGACAGCTCCTACAATGAGCAGTTCTTC
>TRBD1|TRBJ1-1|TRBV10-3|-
CAIGETGVNTEAFF
TGTGCCATCGGGGAGACAGGGGTGAACACTGAAGCTTTCTTT
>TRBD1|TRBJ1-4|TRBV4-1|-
CASSQRQGVLNEKLFF
TGCGCCAGCAGCCAGAGACAGGGGGTCCTTAATGAAAAACTGTTTTTT
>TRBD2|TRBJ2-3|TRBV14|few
CASSQDPSGRSFTDTQYF
TGTGCCAGCAGCCAAGATCCTAGCGGGAGATCGTTTACAGATACGCAGTATTTT
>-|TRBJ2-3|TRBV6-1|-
CASSGQGTDTQYF
TGTGCCAGCAGTGGGCAGGGCACAGATACGCAGTATTTT
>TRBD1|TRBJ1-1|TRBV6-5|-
CASSQGGEAFF
TGTGCCAGCAGTCAGGGGGGTGAAGCTTTCTTT
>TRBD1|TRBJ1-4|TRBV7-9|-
CASSLTRGSNEKLFF
TGTGCCAGCAGCCTCACCAGGGGGAGCAATGAAAAACTGTTTTTT
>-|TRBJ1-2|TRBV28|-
CASSLRSYGYTF
TGTGCCAGCAGTTTACGGTCCTATGGCTACACCTTC
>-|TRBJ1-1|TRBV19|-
CASSWGRNTEAFF
TGTGCCAGTAGTTGGGGCAGGAACACTGAAGCTTTCTTT
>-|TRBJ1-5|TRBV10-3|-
CAISDGGHNQPQHF
TGTGCCATCAGTGATGGGGGCCACAATCAGCCCCAGCATTTT
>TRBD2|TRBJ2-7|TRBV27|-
CASSFGTSGSYEQYF
TGTGCCAGCAGTTTTGGGACTAGCGGCTCCTACGAGCAGTACTTC
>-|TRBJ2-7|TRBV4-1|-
CASSQVTSGSYEQYF
TGCGCCAGCAGCCAAGTCACATCCGGGAGCTACGAGCAGTACTTC
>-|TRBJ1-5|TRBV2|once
CASRPKGAHRPQHF
TGTGCCAGCAGACCCAAAGGGGCCCATCGGCCCCAGCATTTT
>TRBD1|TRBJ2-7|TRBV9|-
CASSASGGQNYEQYF
TGTGCCAGCAGCGCTAGTGGGGGACAGAACTACGAGCAGTACTTC
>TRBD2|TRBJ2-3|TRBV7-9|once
CASSTSGRAPSQYF
TGTGCCAGCAGCACTAGCGGGAGGGCCCCTTCGCAGTATTTT
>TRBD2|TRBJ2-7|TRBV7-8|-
CASSATSGGTYEQYF
TGTGCCAGCAGCGCAACTAGCGGGGGCACCTACGAGCAGTACTTC
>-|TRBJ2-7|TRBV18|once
CASSSAYEQYF
TGTGCCAGCTCGTCCGCCTACGAGCAGTACTTC
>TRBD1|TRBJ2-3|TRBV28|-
CATKTGVTDTQYF
TGTGCCACCAAGACAGGGGTCACAGATACGCAGTATTTT
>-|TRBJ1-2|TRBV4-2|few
CASSQELNTGNYGYTF
TGTGCCAGCAGCCAAGAGCTAAATACAGGGAACTATGGCTACACCTTC
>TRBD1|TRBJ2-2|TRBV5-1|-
CASRTNTGGYTGELFF
TGCGCCAGCCGAACAAATACAGGGGGATACACCGGGGAGCTGTTTTTT
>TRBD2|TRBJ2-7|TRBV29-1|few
CSVEDLAGTGGSSYEQYF
TGCAGCGTTGAAGACCTAGCTGGAACGGGGGGAAGCTCCTACGAGCAGTACTTC
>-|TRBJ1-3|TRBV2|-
CASSAGYPGNTIYF
TGTGCCAGCAGTGCAGGGTACCCTGGAAACACCATATATTTT
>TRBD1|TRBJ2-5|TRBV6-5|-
CASSKGGGRETQYF
TGTGCCAGCAGCAAAGGGGGCGGAAGGGAGACCCAGTACTTC
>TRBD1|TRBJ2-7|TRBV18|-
CASSQGQEFYEQYF
TGTGCCAGCTCGCAGGGACAGGAATTCTACGAGCAGTACTTC
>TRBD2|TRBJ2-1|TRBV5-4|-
CASSFGSSGGGYNEQFF
TGTGCCAGCAGCTTTGGGTCTAGCGGGGGGGGCTACAATGAGCAGTTCTTC
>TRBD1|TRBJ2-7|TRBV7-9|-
CASSGSRDRISYEQYF
TGTGCCAGCAGCGGCAGCCGGGACAGGATTTCGTACGAGCAGTACTTC
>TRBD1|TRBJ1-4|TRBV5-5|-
CASSLGQGYWRYNEKLFF
TGTGCCAGCAGCTTGGGACAGGGGTATTGGCGCTATAATGAAAAACTGTTTTTT
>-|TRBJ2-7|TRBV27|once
CASRVRPDTSYEQYF
TGTGCCAGCAGGGTTAGACCTGACACCTCCTACGAGCAGTACTTC
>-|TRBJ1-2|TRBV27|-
CASSLLQEGGYTF
TGTGCCAGCAGTTTATTACAGGAAGGCGGCTACACCTTC
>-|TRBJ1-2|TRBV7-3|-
CASSLQGGDYGYTF
TGTGCCAGCAGCTTACAGGGAGGCGACTATGGCTACACCTTC
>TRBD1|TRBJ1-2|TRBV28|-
CASSSLQGDYGYTF
TGTGCCAGCAGTTCCCTACAGGGGGACTATGGCTACACCTTC
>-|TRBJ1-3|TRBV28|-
CASSLFRGSPGNTIYF
TGTGCCAGCAGTTTATTTCGTGGTAGTCCTGGAAACACCATATATTTT